The 25 T cell receptor beta chains below come from one sample, sequenced in a study of CD8+CD57+ T cells in acquired aplastic anemia. Genomic DNA, the template, was used for profiling of the TCR beta VDJ and CDR3. TCRdb passed the reads through MiXCR, listing each CDR3 protein once. This table holds around 130,000 distinct CDR3 sequences, about 50% found once. Previously, flow cytometry had revealed CD8+CD57+ cell expansion in the patients chosen for sequencing. The specimen sequenced was sorted CD4+, CD8+, or CD8+CD57+ T cells (not recorded which) from PBMCs. The receptor set was obtained from a human donor with aplastic anemia.

The chain carries TRBV19 and TRBJ2-3; possible D gene TRBD2, 6 bases. With 7 bases removed from V and 4 bases from J, the gap between germline ends came to 15 bases. The CDR3 covers 14 residues. Germline-derived CDR1 and CDR2 are LNHDA and SQIVND (reference sequence). The chain's CDR3 is CASKEGGDADTQYF. The CDR3 coding sequence is TGTGCCAGTAAGGAAGGCGGGGACGCAGATACGCAGTATTTT.

About this clonotype itself: This sequence may be a read error, since a much larger clone differs from it by one base. This chain uses TRBV5-6 with TRBJ2-3, with TRBD1 as a possible D gene (5 bases). There are 14 residues in the CDR3. The ends were cut back, 0 bases at V and 3 bases at J, with 8 bases in the middle. Germline CDR1 SGHDT, CDR2 YYEEEE. CDR3 sequence: CASSLEQATDTQYF. The CDR3 bases are TGTGCCAGCAGCTTGGAACAGGCGACAGATACGCAGTATTTT.

The rearrangement links TRBV29-1 to TRBJ2-1, with D tentatively TRBD1 or TRBD2 (5 bases each). Germline CDR1 and CDR2: SQVTM and ANQGSEA. The V and J ends lost 1 base and 4 bases respectively, with 8 bases between them. The CDR3 is 13 residues long. The CDR3 protein is CSVEGGDYNEQFF. DNA of the CDR3: TGCAGCGTTGAAGGAGGGGATTACAATGAGCAGTTCTTC.

Worth noting for this clonotype: This may be a read error: a much more frequent sequence differs by one nucleotide. This chain uses TRBV6-1 with TRBJ2-5, with D possibly being TRBD1 or TRBD2 (5 bases each). Germline V gene sequence: CDR1 MNHNS, CDR2 SASEGT. Trimming took off 6 bases at V and 2 bases at J, with 16 bases between the two ends. CDR3 length: 15 residues. CDR3 sequence: CASSSGTYPQETQYF. CDR3 nucleotides: TGTGCCAGCAGCTCCGGGACGTACCCACAAGAGACCCAGTACTTC.

This clonotype was found many times. The chain joins TRBV5-6 to TRBJ2-7; 12 nucleotides match TRBD2. Germline V gene lookup returns CDR1 SGHDT and CDR2 YYEEEE. This CDR3 comprises 17 residues. Trimming took 2 bases from V and 6 from J; bases not matched to a gene: 12. The CDR3 DNA reads TGTGCCAGCAGCTTATCTAGCGGGAGGGCCGCGGTCGGCGAGCAGTACTTC. Its protein product is CASSLSSGRAAVGEQYF.

The J gene is TRBJ1-1, the V gene TRBV29-1; no clear D. The germline V and J ends were trimmed by 7 bases and 1 base, with 4 bases remaining between them. CDR1 SQVTM and CDR2 ANQGSEA come from the germline V gene. The CDR3 length is 10 residues. The CDR3 sequence is CSGSNTEAFF. Written as DNA, the CDR3 is TGCAGCGGATCGAACACTGAAGCTTTCTTT. The full variable domain, rest sourced from reference TRBV29-1 and TRBJ1-1, is SAVISQKPSRDICQRGTSLTIQCQVDSQVTMMFWYRQQPGQSLTLIATANQGSEATYESGFVIDKFPISRPNLTFSTLTVSNMSPEDSSIYLCSGSNTEAFFGQGTRLTVV.

This clonotype occurred once. The rearrangement uses TRBV7-2 and TRBJ2-7; a possible D gene is TRBD1 (6 bases). The CDR3 spans 13 residues. Germline V gives CDR1 SGHTA, CDR2 FQGNSA. The V and J ends lost 6 bases and 7 bases respectively, with 16 bases between them. The CDR3 loop is CASRETGFNEQYF. CDR3 nucleotides: TGTGCCAGCAGGGAAACAGGGTTTAATGAGCAGTACTTC.

Turning to this clonotype: A read error may be the cause here, since a much bigger clone is one base away. CDR3 coding DNA: TGTGCCGGCAGCCCATACGCCGGGACAGGCTATAATGAGCAGTTCTTC. Translation: CAGSPYAGTGYNEQFF. The chain joins TRBV12-3 or TRBV12-4 to TRBJ2-1; 8 nucleotides line up with TRBD1. The CDR3 covers 16 residues.

This clonotype showed up just a few times. This chain joins TRBV20-1 and TRBJ2-7; TRBD2 agrees at 12 bases. Germline V gives CDR1 DFQATT, CDR2 SNEGSKA (reference sequence). The junction had 5 bases not matched to a gene; V was cut back by 6 bases and J by 2 bases. The CDR3 contains 14 residues. As DNA, the CDR3 is TGCAGTGCCTGCGGACTAGCGGGAACCTACGAGCAGTACTTC. This encodes CSACGLAGTYEQYF.

This clonotype was recorded at least ten times. The chain joins TRBV9 to TRBJ2-7; 8 bases are a match to TRBD2. Germline values: CDR1 SGDLS, CDR2 YYNGEE. The V segment lost 3 bases and the J segment 2 bases; nucleotides outside the gene matches: 7. The CDR3 contains 15 residues. The CDR3 is CASSAGVAGTYEQYF. The CDR3 DNA follows: TGTGCCAGCAGCGCGGGGGTAGCGGGAACCTACGAGCAGTACTTC.

The rearrangement uses TRBV28 and TRBJ2-3; 10 nucleotides align to TRBD2. Trimming at V came to 5 bases and at J to 4 bases, leaving 3 bases not matched to a gene. The CDR3 totals 14 residues. The germline V gene has CDR1 MDHEN and CDR2 SYDVKM. This CDR3 is CASSLAGEADTQYF. CDR3 bases: TGTGCCAGCAGTCTAGCGGGAGAGGCAGATACGCAGTATTTT.

This clonotype occurred many times. The rearrangement links TRBV6-2 or TRBV6-3 to TRBJ1-1; D gene uncertain. V lost 2 bases and J 0 bases, leaving 13 bases between the germline ends. There are 16 residues in the CDR3. The germline V gene encodes CDR1 MNHEY and CDR2 SVGEGT. This chain's CDR3 is CASSYGVENLNTEAFF. Here the CDR3 DNA reads TGTGCCAGCAGTTACGGGGTTGAGAACTTGAACACTGAAGCTTTCTTT.

CDR3 in DNA: TGTGCCAGAGAGACCCAGTACTTC. Translated: CARETQYF. The chain joins TRBV7-9 to TRBJ2-5, with D unresolved. Trimming left V 9 bases short and J 4 bases short, with 0 bases between. Per germline, CDR1 SEHNR and CDR2 FQNEAQ (reference sequence). The CDR3 runs to 8 residues.

To note about this clonotype: A clone one base away is much larger, so this may be a read error. The genes are TRBV12-3 or TRBV12-4 and TRBJ2-5, with D possibly TRBD1 on 8 matching bases. V was trimmed by 5 bases and J by 2 bases, leaving 15 bases between them. This CDR3 is built from 15 residues. The CDR3 DNA is TGTGCCAGCAGTACCACAGGGGGGGGTCAAGAGACCCAGTACTTC. Protein: CASSTTGGGQETQYF.

The V call is TRBV14, the J call TRBJ2-2, with 7 positions matching TRBD2. The CDR3 extends over 14 amino acids. The V gene's germline CDR1 is SGHDN and CDR2 FVKESK. V trimming: 7 bases; J trimming: 4 bases; junction bases outside the gene matches: 6. CDR3 in amino acids: CASTREDFTGELFF. In DNA form, the CDR3 reads TGTGCCAGCACACGGGAGGACTTCACCGGGGAGCTGTTTTTT.

The chain has TRBV7-2 and TRBJ1-5; no clear D gene. The germline V gene has CDR1 SGHTA and CDR2 FQGNSA. V shed 5 bases and J shed 5 bases, with 10 bases lying between them. CDR3 length: 13 amino acids. CDR3 protein: CASSPDFHQPQHF. DNA for the CDR3: TGTGCCAGCAGCCCCGATTTCCATCAGCCCCAGCATTTT.

The V and J genes are TRBV10-3 and TRBJ2-7; a possible D gene is TRBD1 (6 bases). Germline CDR1 reads ENHRY; CDR2 reads SYGVKD. V dropped 7 bases and J dropped 0 bases, with 10 bases sitting between them. The CDR3 runs to 13 residues. The CDR3 nucleotides are TGTGCCATCAAAGACAGGTCCTCCTACGAGCAGTACTTC. As protein: CAIKDRSSYEQYF.

The chain joins TRBV20-1 to TRBJ1-6; maybe TRBD1 (6 bases). In germline, CDR1 is DFQATT, CDR2 SNEGSKA (reference sequence). The CDR3 contains 12 residues. V was clipped by 5 bases and J by 8 bases, with 10 bases between them. CDR3 amino acids: CSAWTVDSPLHF. Written as DNA, the CDR3 is TGCAGTGCTTGGACAGTCGATTCACCCCTCCACTTT.

The V call is TRBV20-1, the J call TRBJ2-3; TRBD2 matches 9 bases. The germline CDR1 and CDR2 sequences are DFQATT and SNEGSKA (reference sequence). Trimming at V came to 1 base and at J to 0 bases, leaving 2 bases not matched to a gene. The CDR3 length is 15 residues. In DNA form, the CDR3 reads TGCAGTGCTAGAGGCCTAGCGGGGAGCACAGATACGCAGTATTTT. This codes for CSARGLAGSTDTQYF.

This clonotype is a singleton in its sample. The V gene is TRBV10-3, the J gene TRBJ2-7, with TRBD2 identical over 14 bases. Germline CDR1 and CDR2: ENHRY and SYGVKD. The CDR3 runs 17 residues. V lost 5 bases to trimming and J lost 1 base; unmatched junction nucleotides: 7. This CDR3 reads CAISPGLAGVVSYEQYF. The CDR3 DNA is TGTGCCATCAGTCCGGGACTAGCGGGAGTGGTATCCTACGAGCAGTACTTC.

V gene TRBV7-9 combines with J gene TRBJ1-2, with D hard to call. Germline V gives CDR1 SEHNR, CDR2 FQNEAQ (reference sequence). The CDR3 length is 15 residues. Trimming removed 3 bases from V and 4 bases from J, with 15 bases in between. The CDR3 DNA sequence: TGTGCCAGCAGCTTGAACGAGGGTTTGGGCTATGGCTACACCTTC. This translates into CASSLNEGLGYGYTF.

This rearrangement joins TRBV25-1 to TRBJ1-4; TRBD1 is a possible D gene (5 bases). CDR3 length: 17 amino acids. Germline values: CDR1 MGHDK, CDR2 SYGVNS. The ends were cut back, 7 bases at V and 4 bases at J, with 22 bases in the middle. The CDR3 protein is CASNPGRGLEDNEKLFF. DNA of the CDR3: TGTGCCAGCAACCCCGGGAGGGGCTTGGAAGATAATGAAAAACTGTTTTTT.

The gene calls are TRBV7-2 and TRBJ2-3; TRBD2 is a possible D gene (5 bases). Trimming shortened V by 4 bases and J by 0 bases, and 8 bases separated the two germline ends. The CDR3 is made up of 14 amino acids. The germline gives CDR1 SGHTA, CDR2 FQGNSA. In nucleotides, the CDR3 is TGTGCCAGCAGCTGGAGGCCTAGCACAGATACGCAGTATTTT. It specifies CASSWRPSTDTQYF.

The chain combines TRBV2 with TRBJ2-1; D may be TRBD1 (5 bases). The V end lost 1 base, the J end lost 7 bases, and 14 bases lay between the germline ends. Germline V lookup: CDR1 SNHLY, CDR2 FYNNEI. This CDR3 region has 15 residues. The CDR3 DNA sequence: TGTGCCAGCAGTGAAGACAGGCCCGAATGGAATGAGCAGTTCTTC. This translates into CASSEDRPEWNEQFF.

The V call is TRBV7-9, the J call TRBJ2-7, with unresolved D. The CDR3 runs to 13 residues. Deletions cut 5 bases from V and 6 bases from J, with 14 bases between. CDR1 is SEHNR, CDR2 FQNEAQ, per germline (reference sequence). The CDR3 sequence: CASSPIPGTEQYF. DNA of the CDR3: TGTGCCAGCAGCCCCATCCCAGGTACCGAGCAGTACTTC. The whole variable domain, filled in from reference TRBV7-9 and TRBJ2-7, reads DTGVSQNPRHKITKRGQNVTFRCDPISEHNRLYWYRQTLGQGPEFLTYFQNEAQLEKSRLLSDRFSAERPKGSFSTLEIQRTEQGDSAMYLCASSPIPGTEQYFGPGTRLTVT.